A selection of T cell receptor beta chains follows, all from one sample in a study of regulatory T cells in long-lasting Graves disease. MiXCR was run by TCRdb on the multiplex PCR reads, yielding one entry per CDR3 protein. The sample has under 500,000 distinct CDR3 sequences, 16% seen once. These data also featured in a second study, about T cells in Graves' hyperthyroidism and ophthalmopathy.

Sequenced here: peripheral blood mononuclear cells (PBMCs), sampled at new diagnosis, from a patient treated with antithyroid drugs. These receptors were obtained from a woman in her 30s with Graves disease. Each CDR3 is given with its conserved first and last residue. D genes are given only for firm matches. Rows may omit the clone size; those that give it use once, few, many or a size class.

clone size	D gene	V gene	J gene	CDR3 protein	CDR3 DNA
-	-	TRBV15	TRBJ2-1	CATSRVAGVGNNEQFF	TGTGCCACCAGCAGAGTCGCAGGGGTCGGGAACAATGAGCAGTTCTTC
many	TRBD2	TRBV28	TRBJ2-1	CASKFLSPSGSSYNEQFF	TGTGCCAGCAAGTTCCTCAGCCCAAGCGGGAGCTCCTACAATGAGCAGTTCTTC
-	-	TRBV5-5	TRBJ2-2	CASSFYNGDTGELFF	TGTGCCAGCAGCTTCTACAACGGGGACACCGGGGAGCTGTTTTTT
-	-	TRBV7-2	TRBJ2-1	CGSSLGGPSRSWGPNEQFF	TGTGGCAGCAGCTTAGGGGGGCCCTCAAGATCGTGGGGTCCTAATGAGCAGTTCTTC
-	TRBD1	TRBV7-9	TRBJ2-7	CASSLVRTGVSSYEQYF	TGTGCCAGCAGCTTAGTCCGGACAGGGGTCAGCTCCTACGAGCAGTACTTC
few	-	TRBV20-1	TRBJ1-2	CSASLPRGAGYTF	TGCAGTGCTAGCCTACCCAGGGGAGCTGGCTACACCTTC
few	TRBD1	TRBV24-1	TRBJ1-2	CATSDATGTGDGYTF	TGTGCCACCAGTGATGCAACCGGGACAGGGGATGGCTACACCTTC
many	-	TRBV29-1	TRBJ1-1	CSVQKGGDTEAFF	TGCAGCGTTCAGAAAGGCGGGGATACTGAAGCTTTCTTT
many	TRBD2	TRBV14	TRBJ2-1	CASSQDRGGSSYNEQFF	TGTGCCAGCAGCCAAGATCGTGGCGGGAGCTCCTACAATGAGCAGTTCTTC
many	TRBD1	TRBV6-1	TRBJ1-2	CASSQEDRAYGYTF	TGTGCCAGCAGTCAAGAAGACAGGGCCTATGGCTACACCTTC
-	TRBD2	TRBV20-1	TRBJ2-6	CRIIAGACSGANVLTF	TGCAGGATTATAGCGGGAGCTTGCTCTGGGGCCAACGTCCTGACTTTC
many	-	TRBV5-6	TRBJ1-2	CASSLDRRYGYTF	TGTGCCAGCAGCTTGGACAGGCGCTATGGCTACACCTTC
many	-	TRBV6-5	TRBJ1-1	CASSYSRQNTEAFF	TGTGCCAGCAGTTACTCGAGGCAGAACACTGAAGCTTTCTTT
-	-	TRBV6-2/TRBV6-3	TRBJ2-7	CASSRTIYEQYF	TGTGCCAGCAGTAGGACGATCTACGAGCAGTACTTC
many	TRBD1	TRBV3-1	TRBJ1-2	CASSQDATGGNGYTF	TGTGCCAGCAGCCAAGATGCTACAGGGGGCAATGGCTACACCTTC
-	-	TRBV28	TRBJ2-2	CASRNPGSTGELFF	TGTGCCAGCAGAAATCCGGGTAGCACCGGGGAGCTGTTTTTT
few	-	TRBV6-5	TRBJ1-4	CASSYRLEKLFF	TGTGCCAGCAGTTACAGGCTTGAAAAACTGTTTTTT
many	TRBD1	TRBV28	TRBJ1-4	CASSLPGTALDEKLFF	TGTGCCAGCAGTTTGCCCGGGACAGCGCTAGATGAAAAACTGTTTTTT
few	TRBD1	TRBV12-3/TRBV12-4	TRBJ2-7	CASSLGQGHYEQYF	TGTGCCAGCAGTTTAGGACAGGGACACTACGAGCAGTACTTC
-	-	TRBV9	TRBJ2-2	CASSVSGGGGGELFF	TGTGCCAGCAGCGTATCCGGAGGGGGCGGCGGGGAGCTGTTTTTT
many	TRBD1	TRBV28	TRBJ2-5	CASSSLGTGEVETQYF	TGTGCCAGCAGTTCCCTGGGGACAGGGGAAGTGGAGACCCAGTACTTC
many	TRBD1	TRBV16	TRBJ2-5	CASSQTGTGGEETQYF	TGTGCCAGCAGCCAGACCGGGACAGGGGGCGAAGAGACCCAGTACTTC
many	-	TRBV10-1	TRBJ2-1	CASSESIGPGGNEQFF	TGCGCCAGCAGTGAGTCGATCGGCCCCGGGGGTAATGAGCAGTTCTTC
-	-	TRBV7-9	TRBJ1-5	CASSLGLDLQPQHF	TGTGCCAGCAGCCTGGGACTAGACCTTCAGCCCCAGCATTTT
many	TRBD2	TRBV13	TRBJ2-7	CASSTRVAGLDYEQYF	TGTGCCAGCAGCACCCGGGTAGCGGGACTGGACTACGAGCAGTACTTC
many	TRBD1	TRBV24-1	TRBJ2-5	CATSDRTGLSQETQYF	TGTGCCACCAGTGACCGGACAGGGTTGTCCCAAGAGACCCAGTACTTC
many	TRBD2	TRBV28	TRBJ2-1	CASSPAGTSGDNEQFF	TGTGCCAGCAGTCCAGCCGGGACTAGCGGGGACAATGAGCAGTTCTTC
many	-	TRBV27	TRBJ1-2	CASSLPGDGGYTF	TGTGCCAGCAGTTTACCCGGGGACGGGGGCTACACCTTC
few	-	TRBV6-1	TRBJ2-2	CASRAANTGELFF	TGTGCCAGCAGGGCAGCGAACACCGGGGAGCTGTTTTTT
-	-	TRBV29-1	TRBJ2-7	CSVVTERREQYF	TGCAGCGTTGTTACAGAGCGTCGGGAGCAGTACTTC
many	-	TRBV9	TRBJ1-2	CASSVGLEVGPTNYGYTF	TGTGCCAGCAGCGTAGGACTCGAAGTCGGGCCGACTAACTATGGCTACACCTTC
many	TRBD2	TRBV27	TRBJ2-1	CASSLPGTSGYNEQFF	TGTGCCAGCAGCCTCCCCGGGACTAGCGGTTACAATGAGCAGTTCTTC
-	-	TRBV12-3/TRBV12-4	TRBJ2-2	CASSLMRSTGELFF	TGTGCCAGCAGTTTAATGAGAAGCACCGGGGAGCTGTTTTTT
many	TRBD2	TRBV28	TRBJ2-3	CASSFGTSGSTADTQYF	TGTGCCAGCAGTTTCGGTACTAGCGGGAGTACTGCAGATACGCAGTATTTT
-	TRBD2	TRBV7-9	TRBJ2-3	CASSSTSARVTDTQYF	TGTGCCAGCAGCTCGACTAGCGCCAGGGTTACAGATACGCAGTATTTT
many	TRBD2	TRBV27	TRBJ2-4	CASSLLGRANIQYF	TGTGCCAGCAGTTTATTAGGGAGGGCAAACATTCAGTACTTC
-	-	TRBV28	TRBJ2-2	CASSQAWEMAGELFF	TGTGCCAGCAGCCAAGCATGGGAAATGGCCGGGGAGCTGTTTTTT
few	-	TRBV12-3/TRBV12-4	TRBJ1-4	CASSSGDQHAATNEKLFF	TGTGCCAGCAGTTCAGGGGACCAACACGCTGCAACTAATGAAAAACTGTTTTTT
many	-	TRBV6-5	TRBJ2-1	CASSSSGTHNEQFF	TGTGCCAGCAGTTCCTCCGGGACACACAATGAGCAGTTCTTC
few	TRBD2	TRBV6-1	TRBJ2-7	CASDAGASGSYEQYF	TGTGCCAGCGACGCCGGGGCTAGCGGATCCTACGAGCAGTACTTC
few	TRBD1	TRBV5-5	TRBJ2-5	CASSKTGGAAETQYF	TGTGCCAGCAGCAAGACAGGGGGCGCGGCGGAGACCCAGTACTTC
few	-	TRBV7-9	TRBJ1-6	CASSSGVSNSPLHF	TGTGCCAGCAGCTCGGGGGTCAGCAATTCACCCCTCCACTTT
many	-	TRBV28	TRBJ2-5	CASRPDTVFQETQYF	TGTGCCAGCAGACCCGACACCGTTTTTCAAGAGACCCAGTACTTC
many	-	TRBV3-1	TRBJ2-7	CASSQVIGHEQYF	TGTGCCAGCAGCCAAGTAATCGGACACGAGCAGTACTTC
-	TRBD2	TRBV6-2/TRBV6-3	TRBJ2-1	CASMDYTSGTGNEQFF	TGTGCCAGCATGGACTATACTAGCGGGACGGGTAATGAGCAGTTCTTC
-	-	TRBV6-1	TRBJ2-2	CASKDLRPGELFF	TGTGCCAGCAAGGACCTTCGGCCCGGGGAGCTGTTTTTT
few	-	TRBV20-1	TRBJ2-5	CSARLERAETQYF	TGCAGTGCCAGACTAGAACGTGCAGAGACCCAGTACTTC
-	-	TRBV7-2	TRBJ1-1	CASSRGGLNTEAFF	TGTGCCAGCAGCCGAGGGGGGTTGAACACTGAAGCTTTCTTT
-	-	TRBV14	TRBJ1-1	CASSRVGGPTEAFF	TGTGCCAGCAGCCGTGTGGGGGGCCCCACTGAAGCTTTCTTT
-	-	TRBV7-3	TRBJ1-1	CASSSSLVAFF	TGTGCCAGCAGCTCCTCGCTTGTAGCTTTCTTT
few	-	TRBV27	TRBJ1-6	CASKYRAGYNSPLHF	TGTGCCAGCAAATATAGGGCAGGCTATAATTCACCCCTCCACTTT
many	-	TRBV28	TRBJ2-3	CASSRKSVWDTQYF	TGTGCCAGCAGTCGCAAGAGCGTCTGGGATACGCAGTATTTT
many	TRBD2	TRBV5-1	TRBJ2-7	CASSNPPGLAGGSYEQYF	TGCGCCAGCAGCAACCCACCCGGACTAGCGGGAGGCTCCTACGAGCAGTACTTC
many	-	TRBV5-5	TRBJ1-5	CASSPGLVLGQPQHF	TGTGCCAGCAGCCCCGGACTCGTCCTCGGTCAGCCCCAGCATTTT
many	TRBD2	TRBV6-5	TRBJ2-3	CASSYLGLAATDTQYF	TGTGCCAGCAGCTACTTGGGACTAGCTGCCACAGATACGCAGTATTTT
few	TRBD1	TRBV7-9	TRBJ1-1	CASSSGQARAEAFF	TGTGCCAGCAGTTCGGGACAGGCGAGAGCTGAAGCTTTCTTT
-	-	TRBV15	TRBJ2-1	CATSGTRKDVTYISYNEQFF	TGTGCCACCAGCGGAACTAGAAAAGACGTTACTTATATCTCCTACAATGAGCAGTTCTTC